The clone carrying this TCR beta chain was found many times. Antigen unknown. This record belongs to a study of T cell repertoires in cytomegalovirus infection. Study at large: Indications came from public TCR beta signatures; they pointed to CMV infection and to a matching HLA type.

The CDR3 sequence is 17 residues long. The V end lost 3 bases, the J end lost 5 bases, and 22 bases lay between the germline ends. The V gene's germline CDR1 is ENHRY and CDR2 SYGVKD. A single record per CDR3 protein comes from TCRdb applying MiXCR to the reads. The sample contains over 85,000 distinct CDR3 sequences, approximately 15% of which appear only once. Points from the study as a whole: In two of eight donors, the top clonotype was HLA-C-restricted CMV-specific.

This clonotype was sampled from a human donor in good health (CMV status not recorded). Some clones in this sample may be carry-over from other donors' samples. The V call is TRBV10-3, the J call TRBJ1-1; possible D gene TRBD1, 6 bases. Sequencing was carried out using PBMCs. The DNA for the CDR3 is TGTGCCATCAGTGACGCCTACTTGACAGGAGATGGGACTGAAGCTTTCTTT. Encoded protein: CAISDAYLTGDGTEAFF.